This T cell receptor (beta chain) emerged from a study of T cells in Graves' hyperthyroidism and ophthalmopathy. Study summary: Upon initial diagnosis and before any treatment, peripheral blood was collected.

Amplified TCR beta CDR3 regions came from RNA transcripts. First-round RT-PCR with HTBI primers amplified the TCR CDR3 region. One entry per CDR3 protein, called by TCRdb with MiXCR from the multiplex PCR reads. The data contain just under 750,000 distinct CDR3 sequences, approximately 40% of them singletons. This clonotype was observed once. Newly diagnosed hyperthyroidism, duration under 2 months, in patients aged 18 to 65. Clinical symptoms, serum thyroxine, TRAb, thyroid ultrasound and orbital computed tomography established diagnosis. Trimming took off 5 bases at V and 8 bases at J, with 19 bases between the two ends. The germline V gene encodes CDR1 SGHTA and CDR2 FQGNSA. This CDR3 comprises 15 residues.

The chain is built from TRBV7-2 and TRBJ1-3; D call uncertain. The TCR sequence derives from a woman between 40 and 50 years old with Graves' hyperthyroidism. Material for sequencing was blood. DNA for the CDR3: TGTGCCAGCAGCCAAGTGTCAGGTGGATGGGACACCATATATTTT. Its protein is CASSQVSGGWDTIYF.